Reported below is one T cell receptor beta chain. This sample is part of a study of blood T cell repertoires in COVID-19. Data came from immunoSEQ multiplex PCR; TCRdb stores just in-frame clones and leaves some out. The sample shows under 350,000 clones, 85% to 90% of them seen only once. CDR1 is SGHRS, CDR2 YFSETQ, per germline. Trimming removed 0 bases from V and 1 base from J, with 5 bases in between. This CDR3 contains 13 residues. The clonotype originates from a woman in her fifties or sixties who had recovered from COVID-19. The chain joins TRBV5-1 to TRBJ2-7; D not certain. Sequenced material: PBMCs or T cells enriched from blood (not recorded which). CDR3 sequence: CASSLVLSYEQYF. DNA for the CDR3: TGCGCCAGCAGCTTGGTGCTATCCTACGAGCAGTACTTC.